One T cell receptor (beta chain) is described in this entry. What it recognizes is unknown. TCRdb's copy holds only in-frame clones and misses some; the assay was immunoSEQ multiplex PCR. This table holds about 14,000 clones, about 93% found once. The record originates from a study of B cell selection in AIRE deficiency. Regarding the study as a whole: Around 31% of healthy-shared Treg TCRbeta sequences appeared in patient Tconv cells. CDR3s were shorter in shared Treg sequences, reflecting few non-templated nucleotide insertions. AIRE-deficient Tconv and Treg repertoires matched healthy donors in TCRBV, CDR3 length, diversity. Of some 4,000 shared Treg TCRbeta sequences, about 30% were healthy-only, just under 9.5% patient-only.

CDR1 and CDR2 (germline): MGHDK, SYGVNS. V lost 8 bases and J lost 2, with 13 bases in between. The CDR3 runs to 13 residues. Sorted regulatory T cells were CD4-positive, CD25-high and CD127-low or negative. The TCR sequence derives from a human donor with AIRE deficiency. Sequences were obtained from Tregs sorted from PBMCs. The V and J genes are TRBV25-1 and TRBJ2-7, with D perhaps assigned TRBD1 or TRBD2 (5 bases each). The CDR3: CASHGDRAYEQYF. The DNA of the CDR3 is TGTGCCAGCCACGGGGACCGGGCCTACGAGCAGTACTTC.